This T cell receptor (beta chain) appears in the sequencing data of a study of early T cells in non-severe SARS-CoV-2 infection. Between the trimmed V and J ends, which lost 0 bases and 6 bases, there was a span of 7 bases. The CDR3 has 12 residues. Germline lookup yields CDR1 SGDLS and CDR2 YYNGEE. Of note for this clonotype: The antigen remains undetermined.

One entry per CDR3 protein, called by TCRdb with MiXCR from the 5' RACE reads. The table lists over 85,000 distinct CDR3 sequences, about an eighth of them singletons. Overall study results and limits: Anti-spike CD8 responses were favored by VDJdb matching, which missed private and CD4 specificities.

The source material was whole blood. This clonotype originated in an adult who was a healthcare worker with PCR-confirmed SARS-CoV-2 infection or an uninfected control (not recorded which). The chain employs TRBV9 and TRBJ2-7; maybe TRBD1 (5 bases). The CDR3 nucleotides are TGTGCCAGCAGCGTAGATAGGGGCGAGCAGTACTTC. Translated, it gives CASSVDRGEQYF. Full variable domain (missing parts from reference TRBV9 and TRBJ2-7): DSGVTQTPKHLITATGQRVTLRCSPRSGDLSVYWYQQSLDQGLQFLIQYYNGEERAKGNILERFSAQQFPDLHSELNLSSLELGDSALYFCASSVDRGEQYFGPGTRLTVT.